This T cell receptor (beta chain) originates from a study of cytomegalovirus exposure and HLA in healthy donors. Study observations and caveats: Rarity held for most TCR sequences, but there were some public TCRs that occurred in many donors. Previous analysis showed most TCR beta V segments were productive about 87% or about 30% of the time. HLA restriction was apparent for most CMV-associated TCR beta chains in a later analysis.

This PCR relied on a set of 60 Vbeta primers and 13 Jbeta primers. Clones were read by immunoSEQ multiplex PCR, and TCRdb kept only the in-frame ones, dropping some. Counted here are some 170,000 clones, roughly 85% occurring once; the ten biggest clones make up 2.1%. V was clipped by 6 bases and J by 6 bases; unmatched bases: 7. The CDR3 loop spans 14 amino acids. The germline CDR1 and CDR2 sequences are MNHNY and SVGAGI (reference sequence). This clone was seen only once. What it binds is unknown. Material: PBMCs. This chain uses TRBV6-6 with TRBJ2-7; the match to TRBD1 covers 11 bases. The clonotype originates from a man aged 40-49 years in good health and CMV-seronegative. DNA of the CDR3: TGTGCCAGCAGGAGGGGACAGGGGGTAACCGAGCAGTACTTC. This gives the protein CASRRGQGVTEQYF.